This is a list of T cell receptor beta chains from one sample in a study of T cell repertoires in cytomegalovirus infection. Their antigens are not known. MiXCR, applied by TCRdb to the reads, yields one record per CDR3 protein. Altogether more than 300,000 distinct CDR3 sequences are present, roughly 34% being singletons, with the ten largest covering around an eighth. Sequencing was performed on cultured PBMCs, taken from culture after CMV antigen stimulation. The receptors derive from a human donor in good health (CMV status not recorded). Some clones in this sample may be carry-over from other donors' samples. CDR3s include the opening cysteine and the closing phenylalanine or tryptophan. The D gene is left open where the match is weak. Clone size is shown for a subset of rows, as once, few, many or a class of expanded clone.

CASSIGRGLAEAFF TGTGCCAGTAGTATAGGGAGGGGATTGGCTGAAGCTTTCTTT NA TRBJ1-1 TRBV19 NA 14
CASSLEGVQRPQHF TGTGCCAGCAGTTTAGAGGGGGTCCAACGGCCCCAGCATTTT NA TRBJ1-5 TRBV12-3/TRBV12-4 NA 14
CASSLRPTNTEAFF TGTGCCAGCAGCTTACGGCCCACGAACACTGAAGCTTTCTTT NA TRBJ1-1 TRBV7-6 NA 14
CASSPRVTSNTGELFF TGTGCCAGCAGCCCCAGGGTAACTTCGAACACCGGGGAGCTGTTTTTT NA TRBJ2-2 TRBV7-2 many 16
CASSPGGVAGAQETQYF TGTGCCAGCAGCCCAGGGGGGGTAGCGGGAGCCCAAGAGACCCAGTACTTC TRBD2 TRBJ2-5 TRBV7-2 many 17
CSVSGSTVSYNEQFF TGCAGCGTCAGTGGGAGTACGGTGTCCTACAATGAGCAGTTCTTC NA TRBJ2-1 TRBV29-1 NA 15
CASSMSAGIGGDTQYF TGTGCCAGTAGTATGAGTGCGGGCATAGGCGGAGATACGCAGTATTTT NA TRBJ2-3 TRBV19 many 16
CASSLRTNPNTMNTEAFF TGTGCCAGCAGTTTGCGGACAAATCCGAATACTATGAACACTGAAGCTTTCTTT NA TRBJ1-1 TRBV6-2/TRBV6-3 few 18
CSGGQASYEQYF TGCAGCGGCGGACAAGCATCCTACGAGCAGTACTTC NA TRBJ2-7 TRBV29-1 NA 12
CSARVVGQETQYF TGCAGTGCTAGAGTTGTCGGTCAAGAGACCCAGTACTTC NA TRBJ2-5 TRBV20-1 once 13
CASSQDKRQGGTGELFF TGCGCCAGCAGCCAAGATAAAAGACAGGGAGGCACCGGGGAGCTGTTTTTT NA TRBJ2-2 TRBV4-1 NA 17
CASTREVGFEQYF TGTGCCAGCACCAGGGAAGTTGGTTTCGAGCAGTACTTC NA TRBJ2-7 TRBV7-2 many 13
CASSRRWGISTEAFF TGTGCCAGCAGCCGCCGTTGGGGGATTAGCACTGAAGCTTTCTTT NA TRBJ1-1 TRBV5-6 NA 15
CASKRLAAQETQYF TGTGCCAGCAAACGACTAGCGGCGCAAGAGACCCAGTACTTC TRBD2 TRBJ2-5 TRBV6-2/TRBV6-3 many 14
CASFPYRATNYGYTF TGTGCCAGCTTTCCTTACAGGGCCACTAACTATGGCTACACCTTC NA TRBJ1-2 TRBV28 NA 15
CASSQDNGVYLGETQYF TGTGCCAGCAGCCAAGATAATGGGGTTTACCTTGGAGAGACCCAGTACTTC NA TRBJ2-5 TRBV3-1 NA 17
CASRSQSAGNYGYTF TGTGCCAGCAGGTCCCAATCGGCAGGAAACTATGGCTACACCTTC NA TRBJ1-2 TRBV6-1 NA 15
CASSVDSSTDTQYF TGTGCCAGCAGCGTAGATTCAAGCACAGATACGCAGTATTTT NA TRBJ2-3 TRBV9 NA 14
CASSFSRVYNEQFF TGTGCCAGCAGTTTTTCCCGGGTGTACAATGAGCAGTTCTTC NA TRBJ2-1 TRBV12-3/TRBV12-4 NA 14
CASSSRDTRLNTEAFF TGTGCCAGCAGTTCCCGGGACACGAGACTTAACACTGAAGCTTTCTTT NA TRBJ1-1 TRBV6-2/TRBV6-3 few 16
CASTPRRSTDTQYF TGTGCCAGCACCCCCCGCAGATCCACAGATACGCAGTATTTT NA TRBJ2-3 TRBV7-2 NA 14
CASSTLTRLHF TGTGCCAGCAGTACTCTAACGAGGCTCCATTTT NA TRBJ1-5 TRBV28 few 11
CASSLDGGVGTTIYF TGTGCCAGCAGCTTAGACGGAGGGGTCGGAACCACCATATATTTT NA TRBJ1-3 TRBV7-2 NA 15
CASSRRPSGSIYNEQFF TGTGCCAGCAGTCGCCGGCCTAGCGGGAGTATCTACAATGAGCAGTTCTTC TRBD2 TRBJ2-1 TRBV6-2/TRBV6-3 many 17
CSARGDRDQPQHF TGCAGTGCTAGAGGGGACAGAGATCAGCCCCAGCATTTT TRBD1 TRBJ1-5 TRBV20-1 NA 13
CASSSGLEGETQYF TGCGCCAGCAGCTCGGGACTAGAGGGAGAGACCCAGTACTTC TRBD2 TRBJ2-5 TRBV5-1 NA 14
CASRGAGPTYNEQFF TGTGCCAGCAGGGGGGCCGGGCCCACCTACAATGAGCAGTTCTTC NA TRBJ2-1 TRBV28 few 15
CASSRRTGAGGWEVNGYTF TGTGCCAGCAGCAGGAGGACAGGTGCTGGAGGGTGGGAGGTGAATGGCTACACCTTC TRBD1 TRBJ1-2 TRBV6-8 NA 19
CASNQQGSSYGYTF TGTGCCAGCAACCAACAGGGTTCCTCCTATGGCTACACCTTC NA TRBJ1-2 TRBV7-9 NA 14
CASTELAGVAEQFF TGCGCCAGCACCGAACTAGCGGGAGTGGCTGAGCAGTTCTTC TRBD2 TRBJ2-1 TRBV10-2 NA 14
CASSYPIGVKTQYF TGTGCCAGCAGCTACCCTATAGGGGTGAAGACCCAGTACTTC NA TRBJ2-5 TRBV7-9 NA 14
CASSLEGWVDTEAFF TGTGCCAGCAGCTTAGAGGGGTGGGTGGACACTGAAGCTTTCTTT NA TRBJ1-1 TRBV7-8 NA 15
CASSLEGKSHLMNTEAFF TGTGCCAGCAGCTTAGAGGGGAAGTCCCATCTAATGAACACTGAAGCTTTCTTT NA TRBJ1-1 TRBV11-3 few 18
CASSYSGSDTQYF TGTGCCAGCAGTTACTCAGGGTCGGATACGCAGTATTTT NA TRBJ2-3 TRBV6-5 many 13